A selection of T cell receptor beta chains follows, all from one sample in a study of blood T cells in healthy people across ages. From the 5' RACE reads, TCRdb called clonotypes with MiXCR, one entry per CDR3 protein. The sample contains over 1,500,000 distinct CDR3 sequences, around 50% of which appear only once. Sequencing used blood. The receptors stem from a woman in her thirties or forties in good health. Both conserved end residues are part of each CDR3. D genes are given only for firm matches. The size of a clone is reported for some rows only, either as once, few or many, or as a class for expanded clones.

d_call	v_call	clone_size	j_call	cdr3_nt	cdr3_aa
-	TRBV9	many	TRBJ2-3	TGTGCCAGCAGCCAAAGCGAGACAGATACGCAGTATTTT	CASSQSETDTQYF
-	TRBV20-1	many	TRBJ2-5	TGCAGTGCTAGATGGGGGGCAGAGACCCAGTACTTC	CSARWGAETQYF
-	TRBV7-2	-	TRBJ2-7	TGTGCCAGCAGCTTAACTCCCGGGGGTTTCCGGAGCTCCTACGAGCAGTACTTC	CASSLTPGGFRSSYEQYF
TRBD1	TRBV20-1	-	TRBJ2-7	TGCAGTGCTGCATCCGGGACAGGGTCCTCCTACGAGCAGTACTTC	CSAASGTGSSYEQYF
-	TRBV5-1	-	TRBJ1-4	TGTGCCAGCAGACCAAGGGCAACTAATGAAAAACTGTTTTTT	CASRPRATNEKLFF
TRBD2	TRBV28	many	TRBJ2-7	TGTGCCAGCAGTCCCCTGCGGGGGGATCTCTACGAGCAGTACTTC	CASSPLRGDLYEQYF
-	TRBV9	-	TRBJ1-5	TGTGCCAGCAGCCGCGAGGAACAGGTCCTCGCGCCCCAGCATTTT	CASSREEQVLAPQHF
-	TRBV28	few	TRBJ1-6	TGTGCCAGCACCAGAGACGGTTATAATTCACCCCTCCACTTT	CASTRDGYNSPLHF
-	TRBV7-2	few	TRBJ1-2	TGTGCCAGCAGCGCTGCAGGCTATGGCTACACCTTC	CASSAAGYGYTF
TRBD2	TRBV9	-	TRBJ2-1	TGTGCCAGCAGCGGACTAGCGGGGACGAGGTCCTACAATGAGCAGTTCTTC	CASSGLAGTRSYNEQFF
TRBD1	TRBV7-2	-	TRBJ1-2	TGTGCCAGCAGCCCGAGCTGGGACAGGGACTCAAGTGATATCGGCTACACCTTC	CASSPSWDRDSSDIGYTF
-	TRBV13	few	TRBJ2-5	TGTGCCAGCAGCCCGCAGGACACAAAAGAGACCCAGTACTTC	CASSPQDTKETQYF
-	TRBV13	-	TRBJ2-5	TGTGCCAGCAGCTTAGGCCTAATGGGAAAAATGGAGACCCAGTACTTC	CASSLGLMGKMETQYF
-	TRBV7-2	-	TRBJ2-3	TGTGCCAGCACCCCCGGTGGGGGACGCGTAAATACGCAGTATTTT	CASTPGGGRVNTQYF
-	TRBV7-9	few	TRBJ2-5	TGTGCCAGCAGCTTACGTCTAAACTCAGGGGCTCAAGAGACCCAGTACTTC	CASSLRLNSGAQETQYF
-	TRBV9	-	TRBJ2-3	TGTGCCAGCAGCGTAGACTTAGATGATACGCAGTATTTT	CASSVDLDDTQYF
-	TRBV12-3/TRBV12-4	few	TRBJ2-7	TGTGCCAGCAGCCCCGGGGAAGGGGCCCAGTACTTC	CASSPGEGAQYF
-	TRBV20-1	-	TRBJ2-3	TGCAGTGCTAGAGATTTCGCGGCAGGCGGTATCACAGATACGCAGTATTTT	CSARDFAAGGITDTQYF
-	TRBV7-2	few	TRBJ2-3	TGTGCGGAAGGTGGGCTCGGGGGCCGCCTTAGCACAGATACGCAGTATTTT	CAEGGLGGRLSTDTQYF
-	TRBV28	few	TRBJ2-5	TGTGCCAGCAGTGATCTCACTGAGGTAGAGGAGACCCAGTACTTC	CASSDLTEVEETQYF
-	TRBV4-3	few	TRBJ2-5	TGCGCCAGCAGCCAAGACCCCGGGATCGAAGAGACCCAGTACTTC	CASSQDPGIEETQYF
TRBD2	TRBV4-3	-	TRBJ2-3	TGCGCCAGCAGCCTGGGACTAGCATTTTTAGATACGCAGTATTTT	CASSLGLAFLDTQYF
-	TRBV10-3	-	TRBJ1-5	TGTGCCATCAGTGATGTGGGGAGCAATCAGCCCCAGCATTTT	CAISDVGSNQPQHF
TRBD1	TRBV10-3	-	TRBJ2-7	TGTGCCATCAGCCCTGAGGGGGCCTCCTACGAGCAGTACTTC	CAISPEGASYEQYF
-	TRBV29-1	few	TRBJ2-5	TGCAGCGTTAGCCCCGCCCAGGAGACCCAGTACTTC	CSVSPAQETQYF
TRBD2	TRBV6-2/TRBV6-3	-	TRBJ2-7	TGTGCCAGCAGTCTACGACTAGCGGGGAGCTCCTACGAGCAGTACTTC	CASSLRLAGSSYEQYF
-	TRBV20-1	many	TRBJ2-3	TGCAGTGCTATTCTCGGGACAGATACGCAGTATTTT	CSAILGTDTQYF
TRBD1	TRBV7-2	-	TRBJ1-4	TGTGCCAGCAGCAGGGCAGGGGGCGCGGTTAATGAAAAACTGTTTTTT	CASSRAGGAVNEKLFF
-	TRBV20-1	-	TRBJ1-2	TGCAGTGCTTCAGAGTATGGCTACACCTTC	CSASEYGYTF
TRBD1	TRBV18	-	TRBJ2-1	TGTGCCAGCTCACCGCCTACAGGGGGTTATGGATCTGAGCAGTTCTTC	CASSPPTGGYGSEQFF
-	TRBV20-1	-	TRBJ2-5	TGCAGTGCTGACCTAGGGGGGTGGGAGACCCAGTACTTC	CSADLGGWETQYF
TRBD1	TRBV2	-	TRBJ2-7	TGTGCCAGCAGGGGACAGAGTAACGAGCAGTACTTC	CASRGQSNEQYF
TRBD2	TRBV7-2	-	TRBJ2-1	TGTGCCAGCAGCTTAATGGCTAGCGGCCAAGAGACCCAGTTCTTC	CASSLMASGQETQFF
-	TRBV6-2/TRBV6-3	-	TRBJ2-5	TGTGCCAGCATTTCCATTCAAGAGACCCAGTACTTC	CASISIQETQYF
TRBD2	TRBV6-5	-	TRBJ2-3	TGTGCCAGCAGTTATCTAGCGGGGGTTCGTGATACGCAGTATTTT	CASSYLAGVRDTQYF
-	TRBV11-2	-	TRBJ2-6	TGTGCCAGCAGCTTAGGACCCGAGACTGGGGCCAACGTCCTGACTTTC	CASSLGPETGANVLTF
TRBD1	TRBV12-3/TRBV12-4	few	TRBJ1-2	TGTGCCAGCAGTTTCCGGACAGGGGGCTTTTTTGGCTACACCTTC	CASSFRTGGFFGYTF
-	TRBV2	-	TRBJ2-6	TGTGCCAGCAGGCCCCACGGAGGGGCCAACGTCCTGAGTTTC	CASRPHGGANVLSF
TRBD1	TRBV20-1	few	TRBJ2-1	TGCAGTGCACCCCCGGGACAGCAAGTCTACAATGAGCAGTTCTTC	CSAPPGQQVYNEQFF
TRBD1	TRBV6-2/TRBV6-3	-	TRBJ2-7	TGTGCCAGCAGTAACTGGGACAGCCAGCACGAGCAGTACTTC	CASSNWDSQHEQYF
-	TRBV10-3	few	TRBJ1-6	TGTGCCATCAGTGAACAGCCTAATTCGCCCCTCCACTTT	CAISEQPNSPLHF
TRBD1	TRBV20-1	-	TRBJ2-7	TGCAGTGCTGGAGGGACAGGGAGCCCCGAAAACTACGAGCAGTACTTC	CSAGGTGSPENYEQYF
-	TRBV2	-	TRBJ1-1	TGTGCCAGCTCGGGGGGAGGGGAGAACACTGAAGCTTTCTTT	CASSGGGENTEAFF
-	TRBV12-3/TRBV12-4	few	TRBJ2-1	TGTGCCAGCAGCAAACCCGGGACCAGCTCCTACAATGAGCAGTTCTTC	CASSKPGTSSYNEQFF
-	TRBV14	-	TRBJ1-2	TGTGCCAGCAGCCAAGTAACCGGGGGGACCCGAGTGGGCTATGGCTACACCTTC	CASSQVTGGTRVGYGYTF
-	TRBV20-1	many	TRBJ2-2	TGCAGTGCTCCGAATGAGGCCGGGGAGCTGTTTTTT	CSAPNEAGELFF
-	TRBV7-3	few	TRBJ2-1	TGTGCCAGCAGCCTCTTGGGGTTGGATGAGCAGTTCTTC	CASSLLGLDEQFF
-	TRBV28	-	TRBJ1-6	TGTGCCAGCAGAGTCCACCGGGATTCACCCCTCCACTTT	CASRVHRDSPLHF
-	TRBV2	-	TRBJ1-2	TGTGCCAGCAGTGGTTCGAACAGGGCTATGAGCTACACCTTC	CASSGSNRAMSYTF
TRBD2	TRBV10-1	-	TRBJ2-5	TGCGCCAGCCTGAAACCCGTAGCGGGGGGGAGTCAAGAGACCCAGTACTTC	CASLKPVAGGSQETQYF
-	TRBV11-2	-	TRBJ2-5	TGTGCCAGCAGCTTAGTTGTAGACCAAGAGACCCAGTACTTC	CASSLVVDQETQYF